Here is one T cell receptor (beta chain) with its context. These data belong to a study of blood T cell repertoires in COVID-19. Whole-study context: The study drew acute and convalescent COVID-19 samples from the United States, Italy and Spain. Nucleic acid was either cDNA or gDNA, and it came from T cells, B-cell-depleted T cells, or PBMCs.

Per the original methods: Reference gene primer amplification in the assay estimated nucleated cell counts. Method: immunoSEQ multiplex PCR; TCRdb's copy keeps in-frame clones and lacks some. That table furnishes V, J and clone size, whereas the DNA furnished D and trimming. The table has nearly 250,000 clones, 82% seen once; the top ten hold under 2%. CDR1 and CDR2 from the germline V gene are MNHEY and SVGAGI. This CDR3 has 13 residues. Trimming removed 6 bases from V and 5 bases from J; junction bases left unmatched: 6. The sequence was obtained from a woman older than 75 with acute or convalescent COVID-19. The specimen was peripheral blood. The gene calls are TRBV6-5 and TRBJ1-2, with 7 bases matching TRBD1. CDR3 protein: CASSSQGPYGYTF. The CDR3 DNA reads as TGTGCCAGCAGCTCACAGGGGCCGTATGGCTACACCTTC.